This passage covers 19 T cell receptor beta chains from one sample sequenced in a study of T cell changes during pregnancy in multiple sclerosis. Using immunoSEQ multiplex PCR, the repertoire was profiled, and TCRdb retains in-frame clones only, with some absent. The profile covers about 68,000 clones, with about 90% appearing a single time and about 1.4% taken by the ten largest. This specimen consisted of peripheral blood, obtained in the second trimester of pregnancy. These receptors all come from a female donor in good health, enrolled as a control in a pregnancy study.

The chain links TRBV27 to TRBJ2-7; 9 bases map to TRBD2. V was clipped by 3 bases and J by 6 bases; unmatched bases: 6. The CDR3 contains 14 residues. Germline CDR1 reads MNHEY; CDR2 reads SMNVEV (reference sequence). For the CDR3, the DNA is TGTGCCAGCAGTTTTAGCGGGAGCCAGGGCGAGCAGTACTTC. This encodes CASSFSGSQGEQYF.

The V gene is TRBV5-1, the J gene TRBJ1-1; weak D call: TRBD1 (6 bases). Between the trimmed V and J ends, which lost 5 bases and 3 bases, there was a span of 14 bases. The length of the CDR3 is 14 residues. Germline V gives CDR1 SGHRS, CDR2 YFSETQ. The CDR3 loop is CASSLSPGDTEAFF. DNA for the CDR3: TGCGCCAGCAGTCTTTCTCCAGGGGACACTGAAGCTTTCTTT.

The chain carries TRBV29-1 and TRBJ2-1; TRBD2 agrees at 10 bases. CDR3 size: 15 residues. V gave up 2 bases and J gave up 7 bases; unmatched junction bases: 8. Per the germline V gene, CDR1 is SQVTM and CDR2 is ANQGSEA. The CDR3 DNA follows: TGCAGCGTTGAATCGTCTAGCGGGAGTTGGAATGAGCAGTTCTTC. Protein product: CSVESSSGSWNEQFF.

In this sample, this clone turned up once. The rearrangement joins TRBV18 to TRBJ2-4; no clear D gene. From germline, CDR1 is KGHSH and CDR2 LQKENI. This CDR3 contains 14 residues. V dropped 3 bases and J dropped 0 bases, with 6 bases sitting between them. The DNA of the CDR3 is TGTGCCAGCTCACCGTCGGTAGCCAAAAACATTCAGTACTTC. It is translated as CASSPSVAKNIQYF.

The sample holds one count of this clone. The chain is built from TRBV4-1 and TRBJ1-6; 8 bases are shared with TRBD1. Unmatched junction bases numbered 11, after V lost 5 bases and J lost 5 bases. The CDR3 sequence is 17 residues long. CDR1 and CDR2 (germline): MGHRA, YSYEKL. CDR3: CASSATPGTGNNSPLHF. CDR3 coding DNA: TGCGCCAGCAGCGCAACCCCCGGGACAGGCAATAATTCACCCCTCCACTTT.

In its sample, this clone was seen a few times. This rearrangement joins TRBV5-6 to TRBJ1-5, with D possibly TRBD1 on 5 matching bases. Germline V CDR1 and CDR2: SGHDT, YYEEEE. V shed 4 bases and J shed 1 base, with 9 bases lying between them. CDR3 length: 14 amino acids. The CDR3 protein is CASSPQGSNQPQHF. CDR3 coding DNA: TGTGCCAGCAGCCCCCAGGGAAGCAATCAGCCCCAGCATTTT.

Written as DNA, the CDR3 is TGTGCCAGCAAACTCCCCGATCAGCCCCAGCATTTT. This sequence encodes CASKLPDQPQHF. V is TRBV6-1 and J is TRBJ1-5; D unresolved. The CDR3 runs 12 residues. Germline CDR1 and CDR2: MNHNS and SASEGT. The ends were cut back, 7 bases at V and 5 bases at J, with 9 bases in the middle.

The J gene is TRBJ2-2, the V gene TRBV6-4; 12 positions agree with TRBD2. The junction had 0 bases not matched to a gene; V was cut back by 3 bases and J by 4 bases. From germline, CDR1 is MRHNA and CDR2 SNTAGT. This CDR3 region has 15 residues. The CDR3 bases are TGTGCCAGCAGTGAGACTAGCGGGAGCACCGGGGAGCTGTTTTTT. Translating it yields CASSETSGSTGELFF.

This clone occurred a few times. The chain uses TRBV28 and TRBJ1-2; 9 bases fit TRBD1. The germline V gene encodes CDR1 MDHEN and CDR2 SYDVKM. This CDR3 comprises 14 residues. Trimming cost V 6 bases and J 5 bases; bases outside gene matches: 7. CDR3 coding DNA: TGTGCCAGCAGGCGACAGGGGGAAAAGTATGGCTACACCTTC. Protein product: CASRRQGEKYGYTF.

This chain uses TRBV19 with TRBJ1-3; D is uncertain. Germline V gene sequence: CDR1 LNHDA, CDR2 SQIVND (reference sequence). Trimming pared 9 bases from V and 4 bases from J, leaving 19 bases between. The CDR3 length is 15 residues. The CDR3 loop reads CASQVRGLIGNTIYF. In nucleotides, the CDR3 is TGTGCCAGCCAGGTGCGCGGACTCATCGGAAACACCATATATTTT.

The chain's CDR3 is CASSSGQSSNQPQHF. In DNA, the CDR3 is TGCGCCAGCAGCTCTGGACAGTCGAGCAATCAGCCCCAGCATTTT. V and J are TRBV5-1 and TRBJ1-5; TRBD1 might be the D (6 bases). The V end lost 3 bases, the J end lost 1 base, and 11 bases lay between the germline ends. The length of the CDR3 is 15 residues. Germline loops: CDR1 SGHRS, CDR2 YFSETQ.

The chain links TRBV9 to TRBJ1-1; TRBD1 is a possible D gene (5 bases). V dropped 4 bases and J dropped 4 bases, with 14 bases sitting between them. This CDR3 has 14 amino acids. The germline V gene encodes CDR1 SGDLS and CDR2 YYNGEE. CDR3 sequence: CASSLGGYGTEAFF. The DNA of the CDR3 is TGTGCCAGCAGCCTGGGGGGATACGGCACTGAAGCTTTCTTT.

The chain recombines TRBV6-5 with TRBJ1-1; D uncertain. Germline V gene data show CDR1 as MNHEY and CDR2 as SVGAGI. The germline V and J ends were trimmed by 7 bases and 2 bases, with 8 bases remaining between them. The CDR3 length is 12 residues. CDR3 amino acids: CASITSNTEAFF. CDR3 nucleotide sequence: TGTGCCAGCATCACCAGTAACACTGAAGCTTTCTTT.

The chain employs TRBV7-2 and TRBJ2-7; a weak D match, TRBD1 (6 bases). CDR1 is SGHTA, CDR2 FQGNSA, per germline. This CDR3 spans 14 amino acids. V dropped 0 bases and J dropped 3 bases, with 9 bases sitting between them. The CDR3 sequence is CASSLAQGFYEQYF. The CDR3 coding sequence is TGTGCCAGCAGCTTAGCGCAGGGGTTCTACGAGCAGTACTTC.

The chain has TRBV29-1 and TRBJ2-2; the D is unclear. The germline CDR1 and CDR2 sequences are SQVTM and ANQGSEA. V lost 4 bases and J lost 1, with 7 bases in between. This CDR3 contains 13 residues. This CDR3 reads CSVVAENTGELFF. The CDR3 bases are TGCAGCGTTGTGGCGGAGAACACCGGGGAGCTGTTTTTT.

The CDR3 spells CASSTTGDNTDTQYF. CDR3 nucleotides: TGTGCCAGCAGCACGACAGGCGATAACACAGATACGCAGTATTTT. This chain joins TRBV5-5 and TRBJ2-3; D is perhaps TRBD1 (6 bases). Germline V lookup: CDR1 SGHKS, CDR2 YYEKEE (reference sequence). Trimming removed 4 bases from V and 2 bases from J, with 14 bases in between. The CDR3 runs 15 residues.

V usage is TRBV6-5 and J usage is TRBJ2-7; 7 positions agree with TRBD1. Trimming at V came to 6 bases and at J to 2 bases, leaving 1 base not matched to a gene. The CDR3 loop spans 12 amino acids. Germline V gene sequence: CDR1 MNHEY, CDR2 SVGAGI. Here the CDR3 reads CASRTGTYEQYF. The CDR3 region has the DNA TGTGCCAGCAGGACAGGGACCTACGAGCAGTACTTC.

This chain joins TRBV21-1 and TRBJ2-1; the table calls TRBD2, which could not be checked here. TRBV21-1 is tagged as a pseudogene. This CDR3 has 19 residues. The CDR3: CARAGEGTSGSIPYNEQFF. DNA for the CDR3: TGTGCCCGGGCGGGGGAGGGGACTAGCGGGAGCATCCCCTACAATGAGCAGTTCTTC.

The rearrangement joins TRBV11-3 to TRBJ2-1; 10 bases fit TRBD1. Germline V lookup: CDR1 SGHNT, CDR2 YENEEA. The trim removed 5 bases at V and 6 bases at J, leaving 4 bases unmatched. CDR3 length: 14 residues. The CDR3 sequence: CASSRRQGANEQFF. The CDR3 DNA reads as TGTGCCAGCAGCCGGAGACAGGGGGCCAATGAGCAGTTCTTC. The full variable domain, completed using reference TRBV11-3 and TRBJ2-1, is EAGVVQSPRYKIIEKKQPVAFWCNPISGHNTLYWYLQNLGQGPELLIRYENEEAVDDSQLPKDRFSAERLKGVDSTLKIQPAELGDSAVYLCASSRRQGANEQFFGPGTRLTVL.